The 11 T cell receptor beta chains listed next were all sequenced from one sample in a study of blood T cell repertoires in COVID-19. The repertoire was sequenced with immunoSEQ multiplex PCR; TCRdb's copy has only in-frame clones and lacks some. There are over 75,000 clones in the sample; about 90% occur only once, and 2.1% lies in the top ten. The sample consisted of peripheral blood. The receptor set was obtained from a man aged 45 to 65 with COVID-19, enrolled during active disease.

The CDR3 loop is CASSPDRNYGYTF. CDR3 nucleotide sequence: TGTGCCAGCAGCCCGGACAGGAACTATGGCTACACCTTC. V usage is TRBV7-2 and J usage is TRBJ1-2; 7 nucleotides match TRBD1. Per the germline V gene, CDR1 is SGHTA and CDR2 is FQGNSA. This CDR3 comprises 13 residues. J gave up 2 bases and V 5 bases, and 2 bases lay outside the gene matches.

The V and J genes are TRBV15 and TRBJ2-2; 8 bases are a match to TRBD1. The CDR3 contains 15 residues. The V and J ends lost 4 bases and 6 bases, in that order; junction bases with no gene match: 7. Germline CDR1 reads LNHNV; CDR2 reads YYDKDF (reference sequence). CDR3 sequence reads: CATSKRQGWSGELFF. CDR3 DNA sequence: TGTGCCACCAGCAAAAGACAGGGGTGGTCCGGGGAGCTGTTTTTT.

This clone has more than one count but fewer than ten. The rearrangement links TRBV6-5 to TRBJ2-7, with D maybe TRBD1 (5 bases). Trimming shortened V by 7 bases and J by 5 bases, and 15 bases separated the two germline ends. The CDR3 contains 13 residues. Germline assignment: CDR1 MNHEY and CDR2 SVGAGI. This chain's CDR3 is CASNSREVDEQYF. The CDR3 bases are TGTGCCAGCAACAGCAGGGAAGTAGACGAGCAGTACTTC.

This clone was detected only once. J is TRBJ1-1 and V is TRBV11-2; 7 nucleotides match TRBD1. Per germline, CDR1 SGHAT and CDR2 FQNNGV. With 2 bases clipped from V and 6 bases from J, the junction kept 0 bases outside the gene matches. The CDR3 has 12 residues. The CDR3 bases are TGTGCCAGCAGCTTACAGGGGGCTGAAGCTTTCTTT. It is translated as CASSLQGAEAFF. The complete variable domain, with remaining parts taken from reference TRBV11-2 and TRBJ1-1, reads EAGVAQSPRYKIIEKRQSVAFWCNPISGHATLYWYQQILGQGPKLLIQFQNNGVVDDSQLPKDRFSAERLKGVDSTLKIQPAKLEDSAVYLCASSLQGAEAFFGQGTRLTVV.

The genes are TRBV20-1 and TRBJ1-6; D is undetermined. Germline CDR1 DFQATT, CDR2 SNEGSKA (reference sequence). Trimming cost V 3 bases and J 8 bases, with 11 bases left between them. The CDR3 is made up of 13 amino acids. In DNA form, the CDR3 reads TGCAGTGCTAGTCCCAGGAATGATTCACCCCTCCACTTT. This codes for CSASPRNDSPLHF.

This chain joins TRBV5-1 and TRBJ2-7; 12 nucleotides match TRBD1. The CDR3 consists of 17 residues. Trimming at V came to 0 bases and at J to 2 bases, leaving 6 bases not matched to a gene. Per germline, CDR1 SGHRS and CDR2 YFSETQ. The CDR3 here is CASSLVFWDRGPYEQYF. The CDR3, as DNA: TGCGCCAGCAGCTTGGTCTTTTGGGACAGGGGGCCCTACGAGCAGTACTTC.

The table lists this clone with a count of one. This chain links TRBV18 with TRBJ1-2; unclear D gene. The CDR3 contains 16 residues. Germline V gene lookup returns CDR1 KGHSH and CDR2 LQKENI. V lost 0 bases and J lost 0, with 11 bases in between. The CDR3 DNA reads as TGTGCCAGCTCACCACCCTTCGGAGGGACTAACTATGGCTACACCTTC. Its translation is CASSPPFGGTNYGYTF.

The table lists this clone with a count of one. The gene calls are TRBV10-3 and TRBJ1-6; D possibly corresponds to TRBD1 (6 bases). Trimming removed 6 bases from V and 6 bases from J, with 12 bases in between. Per germline, CDR1 ENHRY and CDR2 SYGVKD. The CDR3 extends over 14 amino acids. The CDR3 reads CAISAGTSNSPLHF. As DNA, the CDR3 is TGTGCCATCAGCGCCGGGACATCTAATTCACCCCTCCACTTT.

About this clone: An end of the junction differs from the germline gene, which may be a read error. The chain has TRBV3-1 (or the pseudogene TRBV3-2) and TRBJ1-2; D possibly corresponds to TRBD1 (6 bases). Germline assignment: CDR1 LGHDT and CDR2 YNNKEL (reference sequence). This CDR3 region has 15 residues. Here the CDR3 DNA reads TGTGCCAGCAGGCAAGGAGCCGGGACACACTATGGCTACACCTTC. Amino acid sequence: CASRQGAGTHYGYTF.

The chain joins TRBV5-1 to TRBJ1-2, with a possible D match to TRBD1 (5 bases). Trimming removed 4 bases at V and 7 bases at J, with 11 bases between. The CDR3 sequence is 12 residues long. Germline V gene lookup returns CDR1 SGHRS and CDR2 YFSETQ. The DNA of the CDR3 is TGCGCCAGCAGCATAGACAGATCTGGCTACACCTTC. It translates to CASSIDRSGYTF.

The sample holds one count of this clone. V is TRBV9 and J is TRBJ2-1, with D perhaps matching TRBD1 (5 bases). The CDR3 sequence is 15 residues long. V was trimmed by 0 bases and J by 8 bases, leaving 15 bases between them. Germline values: CDR1 SGDLS, CDR2 YYNGEE. CDR3 sequence: CASSVGAGLGYEQFF. CDR3 DNA: TGTGCCAGCAGCGTAGGGGCAGGGCTAGGTTATGAGCAGTTCTTC.